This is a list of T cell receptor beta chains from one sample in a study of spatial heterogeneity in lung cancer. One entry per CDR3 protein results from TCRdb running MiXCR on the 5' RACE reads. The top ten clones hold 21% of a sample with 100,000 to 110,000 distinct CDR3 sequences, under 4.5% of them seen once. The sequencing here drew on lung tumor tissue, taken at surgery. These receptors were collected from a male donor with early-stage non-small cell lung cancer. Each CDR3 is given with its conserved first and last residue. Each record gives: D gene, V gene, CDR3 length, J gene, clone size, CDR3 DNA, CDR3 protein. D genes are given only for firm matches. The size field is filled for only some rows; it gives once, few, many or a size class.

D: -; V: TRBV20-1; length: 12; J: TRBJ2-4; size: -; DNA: TGCAGTGCTAGACGTGACCCCGACATTCAGTACTTC; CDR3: CSARRDPDIQYF
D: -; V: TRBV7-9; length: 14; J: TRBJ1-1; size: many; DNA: TGTGCCAGCAGCTTAGAAGTCGGACGAGTTGAAGCTTTCTTT; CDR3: CASSLEVGRVEAFF
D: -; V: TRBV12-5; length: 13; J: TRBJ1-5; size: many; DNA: TGTGCTAGTGGTTTGGATCCGGGGTGGCCCCAGCATTTT; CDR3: CASGLDPGWPQHF
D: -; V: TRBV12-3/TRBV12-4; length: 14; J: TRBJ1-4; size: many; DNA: TGTGCCGCCCGGGGAGCGGGGACTAATGAAAAACTGTTTTTT; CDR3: CAARGAGTNEKLFF
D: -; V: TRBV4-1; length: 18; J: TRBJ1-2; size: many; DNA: TGCGCCAGCAGCCAAGATATTGGGGGTAGTGACAGTGCCTATGGCTACACCTTC; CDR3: CASSQDIGGSDSAYGYTF
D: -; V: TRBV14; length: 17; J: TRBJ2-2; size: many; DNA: TGTGCCAGCAGCCCCGATAGGACAGCACCAAACACCGGGGAGCTGTTTTTT; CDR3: CASSPDRTAPNTGELFF
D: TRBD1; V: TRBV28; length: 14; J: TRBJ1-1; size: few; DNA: TGTGCCAGCAGGACAGGGGGGACTGGGACTGAAGCTTTCTTT; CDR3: CASRTGGTGTEAFF
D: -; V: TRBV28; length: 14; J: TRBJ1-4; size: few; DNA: TGTGCCAGCAGCTTCCGGGACACCTGGAGAAAACTGTTTTTT; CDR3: CASSFRDTWRKLFF
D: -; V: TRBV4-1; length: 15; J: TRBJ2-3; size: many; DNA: TGCGCCAGCAGCCAAGACGGGATGCGCACAGATACGCAGTATTTT; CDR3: CASSQDGMRTDTQYF
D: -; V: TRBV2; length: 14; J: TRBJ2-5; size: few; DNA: TGTGCCAGCAGTGATATTAGCGCGGGGGAGACCCAGTACTTC; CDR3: CASSDISAGETQYF
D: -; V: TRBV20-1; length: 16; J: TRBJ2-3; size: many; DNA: TGCAGTGCTAGAGTCAGAGGCAGATCTAGCACAGATACGCAGTATTTT; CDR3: CSARVRGRSSTDTQYF
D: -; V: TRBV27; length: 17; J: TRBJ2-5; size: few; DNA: TGTGCCAGCAGTTTATCAGGGGAGGACAACTACCAAGAGACCCAGTACTTC; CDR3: CASSLSGEDNYQETQYF
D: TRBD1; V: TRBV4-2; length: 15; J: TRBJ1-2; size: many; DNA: TGTGCCAGCAGCCATGCGCGGGACAGGGGGTATGGCTACACCTTC; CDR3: CASSHARDRGYGYTF
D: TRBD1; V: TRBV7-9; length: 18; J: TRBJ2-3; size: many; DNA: TGTGCCAGCAGCTCCTATTCCGGACAGGGCCTATCCACAGATACGCAGTATTTT; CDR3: CASSSYSGQGLSTDTQYF
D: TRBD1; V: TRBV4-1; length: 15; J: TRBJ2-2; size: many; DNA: TGCGCCAGCAGCCTCCGGACAGGGCGCACCGGGGAGCTGTTTTTT; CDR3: CASSLRTGRTGELFF
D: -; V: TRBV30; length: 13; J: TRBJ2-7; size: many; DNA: TGTGCCGGGAATTTACAGGGTCCGAACGAGCAGTACTTC; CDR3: CAGNLQGPNEQYF
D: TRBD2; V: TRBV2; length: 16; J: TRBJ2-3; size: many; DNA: TGTGCCAGCAGTAAGGAAGCGGGAGTATTAGCAGATACGCAGTATTTT; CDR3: CASSKEAGVLADTQYF
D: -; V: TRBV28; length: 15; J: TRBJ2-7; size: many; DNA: TGTGCCAGCAGTTTATTGAGCCGGGTCACCTACGAGCAGTACTTC; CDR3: CASSLLSRVTYEQYF
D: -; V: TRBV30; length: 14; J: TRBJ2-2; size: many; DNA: TGTGCCTGGAGGACCCTTTCCTACACCGGGGAGCTGTTTTTT; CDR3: CAWRTLSYTGELFF
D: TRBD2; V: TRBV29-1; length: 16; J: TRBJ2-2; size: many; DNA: TGCAGCGTTGTTTTTAGCGGGGGTGGTTACACCGGGGAGCTGTTTTTT; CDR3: CSVVFSGGGYTGELFF
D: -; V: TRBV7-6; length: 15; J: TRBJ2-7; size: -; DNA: TGTGCCAGCAGCCCCCCCGGCCACGTGTTGGTCGAGCAGTACTTC; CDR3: CASSPPGHVLVEQYF
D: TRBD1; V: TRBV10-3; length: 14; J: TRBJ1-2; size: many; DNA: TGTGCCATCAGTGAGCAGGGGGGGAGCTATGGCTACACCTTC; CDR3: CAISEQGGSYGYTF
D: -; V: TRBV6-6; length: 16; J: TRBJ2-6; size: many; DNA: TGTGCCAGCAGTAAACTTGGACCAACCGGGGCCAACGTCCTGACTTTC; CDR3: CASSKLGPTGANVLTF
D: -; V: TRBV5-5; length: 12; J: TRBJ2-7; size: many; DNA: TGTGCCAGCAGCTTTTCCCGGCGGGAGCAGTACTTC; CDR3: CASSFSRREQYF
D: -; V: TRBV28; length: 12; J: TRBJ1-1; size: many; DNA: TGTGCCAGCAGTCCCCGACAGCTGGAAGCTTTCTTT; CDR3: CASSPRQLEAFF
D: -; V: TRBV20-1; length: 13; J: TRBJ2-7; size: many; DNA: TGCAGCTATGGCGGGAAGAACTCCTACGAGCAGTACTTC; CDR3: CSYGGKNSYEQYF
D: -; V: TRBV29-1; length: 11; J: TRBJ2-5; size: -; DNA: TGCAGCGTTGCAGGGAAAGAGACCCAGTACTTC; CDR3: CSVAGKETQYF
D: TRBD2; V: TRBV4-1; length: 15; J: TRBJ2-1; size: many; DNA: TGCGCCAGCAGCCCGGGGACTAGCGGGAGTACTGAGCAGTTCTTC; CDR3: CASSPGTSGSTEQFF
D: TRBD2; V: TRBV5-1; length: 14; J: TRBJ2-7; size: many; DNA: TGCGCCAGCAGCATGCCGGGAGGTAACTACGAGCAGTACTTC; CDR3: CASSMPGGNYEQYF
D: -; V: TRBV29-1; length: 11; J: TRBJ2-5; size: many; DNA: TGCAGCTCTAAAACGGGGGAGACCCAGTACTTC; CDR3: CSSKTGETQYF
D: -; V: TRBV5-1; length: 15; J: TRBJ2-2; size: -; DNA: TGCGCCAGCAGCCCCGGGACACTTAACACCGGGGAGCTGTTTTTT; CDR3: CASSPGTLNTGELFF
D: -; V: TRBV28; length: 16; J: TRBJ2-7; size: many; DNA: TGTGCCAGCAGTCCCTACCGCAAGCGTAGCTCCTACGAGCAGTACTTC; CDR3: CASSPYRKRSSYEQYF
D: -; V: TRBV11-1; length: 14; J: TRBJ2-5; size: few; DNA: TGTGCCAGCAGCTTCGCCGCTGGGGAAGAGACCCAGTACTTC; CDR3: CASSFAAGEETQYF
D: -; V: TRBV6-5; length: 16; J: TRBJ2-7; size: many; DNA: TGTGCCAGCAGTTACTCGATACTTATGGGGACTTACGAGCAGTACTTC; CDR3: CASSYSILMGTYEQYF
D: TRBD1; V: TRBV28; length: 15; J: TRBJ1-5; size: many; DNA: TGTGCCAGCAGTTCCAGGGACAGGGGCAATCAGCCCCAGCATTTT; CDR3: CASSSRDRGNQPQHF
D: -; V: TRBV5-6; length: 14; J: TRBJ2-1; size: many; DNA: TGTGCCAGCAGCCGTCCCCTAGCCCACAATGAGCAGTTCTTC; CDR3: CASSRPLAHNEQFF
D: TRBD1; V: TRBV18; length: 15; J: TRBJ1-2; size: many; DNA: TGTGCCAGCTCACCTCAGCAGCAGGGGGCGAATGGCTACACCTTC; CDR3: CASSPQQQGANGYTF
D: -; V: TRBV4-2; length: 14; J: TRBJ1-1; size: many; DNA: TGTGCCAGCAGCCAAAAGGTGTTGAACACTGAAGCTTTCTTT; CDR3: CASSQKVLNTEAFF
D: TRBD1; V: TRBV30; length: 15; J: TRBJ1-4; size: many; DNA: TGTGCCTGGAGTTGGGGGACAGGGGTCAATGAAAAACTGTTTTTT; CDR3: CAWSWGTGVNEKLFF
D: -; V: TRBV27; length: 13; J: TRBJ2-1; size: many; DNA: TGTGCCAGCAGTGGGGGGGCAGCGAGGGCTCAGTTCTTC; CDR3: CASSGGAARAQFF
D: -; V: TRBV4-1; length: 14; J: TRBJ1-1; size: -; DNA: TGCGCCAGCAGCCACGCGGACAGAAACACTGAAGCTTTCTTT; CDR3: CASSHADRNTEAFF
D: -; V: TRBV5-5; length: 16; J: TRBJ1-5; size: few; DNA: TGTGCCAGCAGTTTCCGGGACACCCGGCCCAATGAGCCCCAGCATTTT; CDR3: CASSFRDTRPNEPQHF
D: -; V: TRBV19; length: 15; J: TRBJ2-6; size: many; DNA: TGTGCCAGTAGTACAGGCTACTCTGGGGCCAACGTCCTGACTTTC; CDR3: CASSTGYSGANVLTF
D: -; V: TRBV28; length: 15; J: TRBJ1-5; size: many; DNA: TGTGCCAGCAACGCTCCCGGGGTGAGGAATCAGCCCCAGCATTTT; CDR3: CASNAPGVRNQPQHF
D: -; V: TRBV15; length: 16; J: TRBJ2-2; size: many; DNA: TGTGCCACCAAGCTTAGCGCAGAAGCCTACACCGGGGAGCTGTTTTTT; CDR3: CATKLSAEAYTGELFF
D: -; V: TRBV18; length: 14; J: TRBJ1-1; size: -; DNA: TGTGCCAGCTCCCCCCAGCGGGTCCCGACTGAAGCTTTCTTT; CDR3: CASSPQRVPTEAFF
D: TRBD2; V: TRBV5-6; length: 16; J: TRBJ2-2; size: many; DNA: TGTGCCAGCAGCTTGGCCAGCGCGGGGGACACCGGGGAGCTGTTTTTT; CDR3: CASSLASAGDTGELFF
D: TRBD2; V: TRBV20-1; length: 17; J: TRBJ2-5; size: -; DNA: TGCAGTGCTAGAGATTGGAGCGGGAGGGCCCCGACGGAGACCCAGTACTTC; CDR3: CSARDWSGRAPTETQYF
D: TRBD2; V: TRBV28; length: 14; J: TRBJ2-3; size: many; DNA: TGTGCCAGCCTTGGACTAGCGGGAGGCGATCGGCAGTATTTT; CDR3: CASLGLAGGDRQYF
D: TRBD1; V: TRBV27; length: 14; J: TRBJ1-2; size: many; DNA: TGTGCCAGCAGTCCTCGACAGGGGGCCTATGGCTACACCTTC; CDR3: CASSPRQGAYGYTF
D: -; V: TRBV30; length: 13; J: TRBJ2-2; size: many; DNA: TGTGCCTGGACCCGGGGCTACGCCGGGGAGCTGTTTTTT; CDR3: CAWTRGYAGELFF
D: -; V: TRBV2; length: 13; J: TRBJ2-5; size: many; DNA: TGTGCCAGCAGGCAACAGAAGCAAGAGACCCAGTACTTC; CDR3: CASRQQKQETQYF
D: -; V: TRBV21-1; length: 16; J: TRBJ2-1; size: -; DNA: TGTGCCAGCAGCAACCGACAGGCTAGCTCCTACAATGAGCAGTTCTTC; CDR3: CASSNRQASSYNEQFF
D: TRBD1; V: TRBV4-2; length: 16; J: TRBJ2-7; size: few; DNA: TGTGCCAGCAGCCAGCAACCGGGACAGGAAACCTACGAGCAGTACTTC; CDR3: CASSQQPGQETYEQYF
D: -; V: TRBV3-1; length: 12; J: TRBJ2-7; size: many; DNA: TGTGCCAGCAGCCAAGGAGAATACGAGCAGTACTTC; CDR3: CASSQGEYEQYF